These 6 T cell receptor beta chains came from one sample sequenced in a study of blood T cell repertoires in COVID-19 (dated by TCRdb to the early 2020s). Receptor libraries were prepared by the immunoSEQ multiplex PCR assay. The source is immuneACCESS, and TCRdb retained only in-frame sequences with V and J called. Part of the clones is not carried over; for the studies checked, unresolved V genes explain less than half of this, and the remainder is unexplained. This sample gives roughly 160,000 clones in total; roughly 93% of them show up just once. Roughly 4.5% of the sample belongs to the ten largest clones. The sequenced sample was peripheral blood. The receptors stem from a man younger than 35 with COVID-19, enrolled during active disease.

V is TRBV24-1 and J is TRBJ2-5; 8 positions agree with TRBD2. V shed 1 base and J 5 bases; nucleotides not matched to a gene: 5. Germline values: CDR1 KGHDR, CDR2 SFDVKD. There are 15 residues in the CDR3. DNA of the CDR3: TGTGCCACCAGTGATTTCGGGACTAGAGGGGAGACCCAGTACTTC. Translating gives CATSDFGTRGETQYF.

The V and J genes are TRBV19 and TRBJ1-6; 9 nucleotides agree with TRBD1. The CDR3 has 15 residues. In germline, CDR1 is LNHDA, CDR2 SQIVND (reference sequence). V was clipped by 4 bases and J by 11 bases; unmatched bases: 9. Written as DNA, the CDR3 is TGTGCCAGTAGTACCGATGGGGACAGGGCGACACCCCTCCACTTT. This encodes CASSTDGDRATPLHF.

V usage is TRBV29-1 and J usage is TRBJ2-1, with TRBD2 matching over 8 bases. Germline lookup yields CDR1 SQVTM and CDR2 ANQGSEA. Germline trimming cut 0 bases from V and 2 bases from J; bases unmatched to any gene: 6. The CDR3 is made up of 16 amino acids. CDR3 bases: TGCAGCGTTGAAGATCTTGTCGGGAGGGCCTACAATGAGCAGTTCTTC. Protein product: CSVEDLVGRAYNEQFF.

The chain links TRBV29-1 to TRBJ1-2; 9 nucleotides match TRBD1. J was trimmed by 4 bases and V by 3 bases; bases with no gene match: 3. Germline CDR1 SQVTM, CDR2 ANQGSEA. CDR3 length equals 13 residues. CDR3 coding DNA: TGCAGCGTTGAGACAGGGGGGTCCTATGGCTACACCTTC. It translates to CSVETGGSYGYTF. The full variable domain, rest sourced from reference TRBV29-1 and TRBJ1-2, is SAVISQKPSRDICQRGTSLTIQCQVDSQVTMMFWYRQQPGQSLTLIATANQGSEATYESGFVIDKFPISRPNLTFSTLTVSNMSPEDSSIYLCSVETGGSYGYTFGSGTRLTVV.

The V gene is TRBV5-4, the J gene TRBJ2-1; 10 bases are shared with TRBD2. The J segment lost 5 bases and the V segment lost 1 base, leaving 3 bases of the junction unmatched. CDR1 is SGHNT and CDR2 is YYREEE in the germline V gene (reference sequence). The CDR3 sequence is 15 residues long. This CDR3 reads CASSLLSGGDNEQFF. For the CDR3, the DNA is TGTGCCAGCAGCTTGCTGAGCGGGGGGGACAATGAGCAGTTCTTC.

CDR3 in DNA: TGTGCCAGCAGCTCACAGGTCTACGAGCAGTACTTC. Amino acid sequence: CASSSQVYEQYF. The chain employs TRBV7-9 and TRBJ2-7; a possible D gene is TRBD1 (5 bases). The germline CDR1 and CDR2 sequences are SEHNR and FQNEAQ (reference sequence). Trimming pared 4 bases from V and 3 bases from J, leaving 7 bases between. The CDR3 is 12 amino acids.